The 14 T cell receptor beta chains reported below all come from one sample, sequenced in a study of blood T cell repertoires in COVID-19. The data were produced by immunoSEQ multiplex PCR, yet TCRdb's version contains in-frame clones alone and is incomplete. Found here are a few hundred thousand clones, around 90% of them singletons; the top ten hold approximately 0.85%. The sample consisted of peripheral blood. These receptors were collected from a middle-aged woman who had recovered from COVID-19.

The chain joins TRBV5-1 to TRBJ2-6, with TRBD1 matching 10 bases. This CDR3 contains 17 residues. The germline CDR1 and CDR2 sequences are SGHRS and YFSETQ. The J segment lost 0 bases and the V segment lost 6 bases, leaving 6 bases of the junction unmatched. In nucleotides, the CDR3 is TGCGCCAGCATGCGGGGGACAGGGGCCTCTGGGGCCAACGTCCTGACTTTC. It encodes CASMRGTGASGANVLTF.

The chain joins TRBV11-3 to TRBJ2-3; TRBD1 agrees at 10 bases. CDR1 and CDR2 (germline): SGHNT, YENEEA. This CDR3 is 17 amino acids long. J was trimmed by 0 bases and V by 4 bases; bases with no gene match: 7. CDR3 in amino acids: CASSSTGGLTSTDTQYF. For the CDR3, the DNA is TGTGCCAGCAGCTCGACAGGGGGCCTTACTAGCACAGATACGCAGTATTTT.

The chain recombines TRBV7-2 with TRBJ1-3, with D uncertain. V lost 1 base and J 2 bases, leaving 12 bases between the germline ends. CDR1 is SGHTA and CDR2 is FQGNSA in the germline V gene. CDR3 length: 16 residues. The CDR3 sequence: CASSLVGQVAGNTIYF. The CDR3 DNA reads TGTGCCAGCAGCTTAGTTGGGCAGGTTGCTGGAAACACCATATATTTT.

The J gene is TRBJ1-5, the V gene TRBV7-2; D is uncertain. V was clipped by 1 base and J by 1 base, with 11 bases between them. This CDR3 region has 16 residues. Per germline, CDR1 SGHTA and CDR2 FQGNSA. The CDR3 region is CASSLGGFSSNQPQHF. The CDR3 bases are TGTGCCAGCAGCTTAGGCGGATTCTCGAGCAATCAGCCCCAGCATTTT.

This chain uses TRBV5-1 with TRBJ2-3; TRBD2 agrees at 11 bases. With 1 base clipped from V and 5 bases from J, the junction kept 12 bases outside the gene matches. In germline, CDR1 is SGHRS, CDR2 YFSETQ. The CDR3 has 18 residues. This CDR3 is CASSLSPSLAGVGDTQYF. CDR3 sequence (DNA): TGCGCCAGCAGCTTGTCCCCTTCACTAGCGGGAGTGGGAGATACGCAGTATTTT.

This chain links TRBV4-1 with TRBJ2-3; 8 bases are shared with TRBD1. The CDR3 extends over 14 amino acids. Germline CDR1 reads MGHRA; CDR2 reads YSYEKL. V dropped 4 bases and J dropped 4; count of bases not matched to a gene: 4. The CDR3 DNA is TGCGCCAGCAGCCTGGGGACAGGCGCAGATACGCAGTATTTT. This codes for CASSLGTGADTQYF.

Written as DNA, the CDR3 is TGTGCCAGCAGCTTAGACGGCTCAGGGGGTCAGCCCCAGCATTTT. This sequence encodes CASSLDGSGGQPQHF. The rearrangement links TRBV7-2 to TRBJ1-5, with 7 bases matching TRBD1. The germline gives CDR1 SGHTA, CDR2 FQGNSA. This CDR3 has 15 amino acids. V lost 1 base and J lost 6; bases outside the gene matches: 6.

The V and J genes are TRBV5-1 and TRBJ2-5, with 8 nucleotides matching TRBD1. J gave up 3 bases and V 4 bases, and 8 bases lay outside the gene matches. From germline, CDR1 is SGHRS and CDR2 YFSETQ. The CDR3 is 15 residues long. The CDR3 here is CASSRSGTGEETQYF. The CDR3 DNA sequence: TGCGCCAGCAGCCGGTCCGGGACAGGCGAAGAGACCCAGTACTTC.

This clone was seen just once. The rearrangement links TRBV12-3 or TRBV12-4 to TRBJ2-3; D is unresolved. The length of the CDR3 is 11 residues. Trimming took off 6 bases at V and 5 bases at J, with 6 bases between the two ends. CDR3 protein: CASRRGDTQYF. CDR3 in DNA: TGTGCCAGCAGGAGAGGAGATACGCAGTATTTT.

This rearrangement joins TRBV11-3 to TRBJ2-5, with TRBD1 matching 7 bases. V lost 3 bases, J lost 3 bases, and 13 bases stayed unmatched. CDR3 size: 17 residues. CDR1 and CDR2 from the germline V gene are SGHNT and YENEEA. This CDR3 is CASSFERWTGRKETQYF. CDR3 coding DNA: TGTGCCAGCAGCTTCGAAAGATGGACAGGACGGAAAGAGACCCAGTACTTC.

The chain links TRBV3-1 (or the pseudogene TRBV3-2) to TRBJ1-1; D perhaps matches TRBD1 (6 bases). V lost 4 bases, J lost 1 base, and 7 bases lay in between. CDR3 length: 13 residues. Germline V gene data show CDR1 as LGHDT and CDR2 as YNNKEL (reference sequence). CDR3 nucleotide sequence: TGTGCCAGCAGCCTGGGGGCGAACACTGAAGCTTTCTTT. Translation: CASSLGANTEAFF.

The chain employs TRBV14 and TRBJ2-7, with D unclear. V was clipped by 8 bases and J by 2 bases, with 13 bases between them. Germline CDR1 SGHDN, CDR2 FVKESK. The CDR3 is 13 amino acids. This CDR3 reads CASRKDNTYEQYF. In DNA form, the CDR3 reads TGTGCCAGCCGCAAAGACAACACCTACGAGCAGTACTTC.

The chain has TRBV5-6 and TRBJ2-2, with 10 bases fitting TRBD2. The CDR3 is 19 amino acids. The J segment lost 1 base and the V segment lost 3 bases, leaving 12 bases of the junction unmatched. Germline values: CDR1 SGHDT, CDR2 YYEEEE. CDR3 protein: CASSSTPSGSFGNTGELFF. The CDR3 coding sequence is TGTGCCAGCAGCTCAACTCCTAGCGGGAGTTTCGGGAACACCGGGGAGCTGTTTTTT.

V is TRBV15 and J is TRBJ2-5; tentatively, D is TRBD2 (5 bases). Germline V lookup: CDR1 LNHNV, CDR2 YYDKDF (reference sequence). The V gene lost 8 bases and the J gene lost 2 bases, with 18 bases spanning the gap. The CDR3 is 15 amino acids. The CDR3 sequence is CATGREGPAQETQYF. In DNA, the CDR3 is TGTGCCACCGGGCGTGAGGGCCCCGCTCAAGAGACCCAGTACTTC.